This passage covers 12 T cell receptor beta chains from one sample sequenced in a study of T cells in Graves' hyperthyroidism and ophthalmopathy. Amplification yielded TCR beta CDR3 regions, with RNA transcripts as the source. When the TCR CDR3 underwent first-round RT-PCR, the HTBI primer set was used. Each CDR3 protein gets one entry after TCRdb re-called the multiplex PCR reads with MiXCR. The sample has under 300,000 distinct CDR3 sequences; more than 14% are singletons. Material: blood. The source is a woman aged 40 to 49 with Graves' hyperthyroidism that later progressed to Graves' ophthalmopathy.

This clonotype was picked up a small number of times. V and J are TRBV28 and TRBJ1-5; 7 positions agree with TRBD1. Trimming cost V 7 bases and J 6 bases; bases outside gene matches: 12. This CDR3 comprises 15 residues. Germline loops: CDR1 MDHEN, CDR2 SYDVKM. The CDR3 nucleotides are TGTGCCAGCATACAGGTGGGCAGGGGGATTCAGCCCCAGCATTTT. Its protein product is CASIQVGRGIQPQHF.

This clonotype was picked up many times. The V call is TRBV28, the J call TRBJ2-2; TRBD1 is a possible D gene (6 bases). The V and J ends lost 5 bases and 6 bases respectively, with 19 bases between them. Per germline, CDR1 MDHEN and CDR2 SYDVKM. The CDR3 extends over 16 amino acids. The DNA of the CDR3 is TGTGCCAGCAGTCCCCGGGACAACCTCCGCGCCGGGGAGCTGTTTTTT. It encodes CASSPRDNLRAGELFF.

The rearrangement links TRBV20-1 to TRBJ1-5, with D possibly TRBD1 on 5 matching bases. Germline CDR1 and CDR2: DFQATT and SNEGSKA (reference sequence). The CDR3 consists of 12 residues. With 5 bases removed from V and 5 bases from J, the gap between germline ends came to 10 bases. The CDR3 coding sequence is TGCAGTGCTTCTCAGGGAGATCAGCCCCAGCATTTT. Amino acids: CSASQGDQPQHF.

This clonotype was observed many times. V is TRBV29-1 and J is TRBJ2-1; 7 nucleotides align to TRBD1. The CDR3 loop spans 14 amino acids. V was clipped by 5 bases and J by 6 bases; unmatched bases: 10. Germline loops: CDR1 SQVTM, CDR2 ANQGSEA. DNA for the CDR3: TGCAGCGTTAGGACGGGACAGCTAGGCAATGAGCAGTTCTTC. Translation gives CSVRTGQLGNEQFF.

This clonotype was seen repeatedly, ten times or more. J is TRBJ2-1 and V is TRBV7-3; D uncertain. V dropped 5 bases and J dropped 4 bases, with 9 bases sitting between them. The CDR3 is 13 residues long. Germline V gene sequence: CDR1 SGHTA, CDR2 FQGTGA. CDR3 region: CASSPNPYNEQFF. CDR3 in DNA: TGTGCCAGCAGCCCAAATCCTTACAATGAGCAGTTCTTC. Complete variable domain (other parts from reference TRBV7-3 and TRBJ2-1): GAGVSQTPSNKVTEKGKYVELRCDPISGHTALYWYRQSLGQGPEFLIYFQGTGAADDSGLPNDRFFAVRPEGSVSTLKIQRTERGDSAVYLCASSPNPYNEQFFGPGTRLTVL.

This clonotype was detected many times. The CDR3 coding sequence is TGTGCCAGCAGCCTGGACAGGGTCGGGGGCGAGCAGTACTTC. It yields the protein CASSLDRVGGEQYF. The chain combines TRBV7-3 with TRBJ2-7; 8 bases align to TRBD1. Germline V gives CDR1 SGHTA, CDR2 FQGTGA. The CDR3 extends over 14 amino acids. Trimming cost V 5 bases and J 6 bases; bases outside gene matches: 9.

Only one count was recorded for this clonotype. V and J are TRBV10-3 and TRBJ2-3; D uncertain. Looked up from germline, CDR1 is ENHRY and CDR2 is SYGVKD. The CDR3 sequence is 13 residues long. The germline V and J ends were trimmed by 7 bases and 1 base, with 9 bases remaining between them. The CDR3 bases are TGTGCCATCAAGGAACGGGGCACAGATACGCAGTATTTT. It is translated as CAIKERGTDTQYF.

This clonotype was observed a few times. The chain couples TRBV6-1 to TRBJ2-1, with 7 positions matching TRBD2. This CDR3 is 18 amino acids long. CDR1 MNHNS and CDR2 SASEGT come from the germline V gene. Trimming at V came to 1 base and at J to 4 bases, leaving 13 bases not matched to a gene. The CDR3 loop is CASSEVPPTSSIYNEQFF. Here the CDR3 DNA reads TGTGCCAGCAGTGAAGTTCCCCCGACTAGCTCAATTTACAATGAGCAGTTCTTC.

This clonotype was seen many times. The genes are TRBV4-1 and TRBJ2-3, with 15 bases identical to TRBD2. The CDR3 sequence is 17 residues long. Losses at the gene ends were 5 bases for V and 3 bases for J; bases not matched to a gene: 6. Germline V gene lookup returns CDR1 MGHRA and CDR2 YSYEKL. CDR3 in amino acids: CASSIRTSGRGTDTQYF. CDR3 in DNA: TGCGCCAGCAGCATTCGGACTAGCGGGAGGGGTACAGATACGCAGTATTTT.

In its sample, this clonotype was seen many times. The chain joins TRBV6-1 to TRBJ2-7, with 13 bases that match TRBD2. Germline V gene data show CDR1 as MNHNS and CDR2 as SASEGT. With 6 bases clipped from V and 2 bases from J, the junction kept 1 base outside the gene matches. The CDR3 is 14 residues long. CDR3: CASRTSGRTYEQYF. The CDR3 coding sequence is TGTGCCAGCAGGACTAGCGGGAGGACCTACGAGCAGTACTTC.

This clonotype was seen at least ten times. The chain has TRBV24-1 and TRBJ1-1, with no clear D. The CDR3 runs to 13 residues. V gave up 9 bases and J gave up 1 base, with 11 bases separating them. Germline CDR1 reads KGHDR; CDR2 reads SFDVKD. The CDR3 DNA is TGTGCCACCCGTAACCCTCCGAACACTGAAGCTTTCTTT. The encoded protein is CATRNPPNTEAFF.

This clonotype was seen ten or more times. CDR3 protein: CASSEWNRVKPQHF. CDR3 nucleotide sequence: TGTGCCAGCAGTGAATGGAACAGGGTTAAGCCCCAGCATTTT. J is TRBJ1-5 and V is TRBV25-1; TRBD1 is a possible D gene (6 bases). Trimming took off 1 base at V and 8 bases at J, with 12 bases between the two ends. There are 14 residues in the CDR3. CDR1 is MGHDK and CDR2 is SYGVNS in the germline V gene.